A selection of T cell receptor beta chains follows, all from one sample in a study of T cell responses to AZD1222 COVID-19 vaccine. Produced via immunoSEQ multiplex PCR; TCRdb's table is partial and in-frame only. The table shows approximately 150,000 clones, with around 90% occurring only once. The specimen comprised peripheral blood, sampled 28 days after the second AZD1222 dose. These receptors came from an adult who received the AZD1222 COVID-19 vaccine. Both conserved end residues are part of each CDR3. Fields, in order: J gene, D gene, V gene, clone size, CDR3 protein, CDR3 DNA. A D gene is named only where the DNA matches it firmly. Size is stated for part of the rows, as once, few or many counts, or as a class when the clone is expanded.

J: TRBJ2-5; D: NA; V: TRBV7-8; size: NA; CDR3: CASSLGQEETQYF; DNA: TGTGCCAGCAGCTTAGGGCAGGAGGAGACCCAGTACTTC
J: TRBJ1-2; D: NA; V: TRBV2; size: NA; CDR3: CASSERGGANYGYTF; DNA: TGTGCCAGCAGTGAACGCGGGGGGGCTAACTATGGCTACACCTTC
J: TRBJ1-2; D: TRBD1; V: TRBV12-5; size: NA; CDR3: CATGRDRDVSHGYTF; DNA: TGTGCCACCGGGCGGGACAGGGACGTCTCTCATGGCTACACCTTC
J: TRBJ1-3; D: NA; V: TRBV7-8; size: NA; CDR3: CASSLGSGSGNTIYF; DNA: TGTGCCAGCAGCTTAGGTTCAGGCTCTGGAAACACCATATATTTT
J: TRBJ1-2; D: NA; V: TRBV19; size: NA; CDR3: CASSSSYTF; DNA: TGTGCCAGTAGTAGTAGCTACACCTTC
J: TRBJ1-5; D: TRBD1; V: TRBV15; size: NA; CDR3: CATSSTGGPQHF; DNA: TGTGCCACCAGCAGCACAGGGGGCCCCCAGCATTTT
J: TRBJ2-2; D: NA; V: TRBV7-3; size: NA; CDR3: CASSLRVGELFF; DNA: TGTGCCAGCAGCTTAAGGGTCGGGGAGCTGTTTTTT
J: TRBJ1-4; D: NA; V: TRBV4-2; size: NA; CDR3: CASSQRREANEKLFF; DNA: TGTGCCAGCAGCCAACGCCGGGAAGCTAATGAAAAACTGTTTTTT
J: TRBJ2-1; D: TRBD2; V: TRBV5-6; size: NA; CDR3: CASSLSGDYYNEQFF; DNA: TGTGCCAGCAGCTTGAGCGGGGACTACTACAATGAGCAGTTCTTC
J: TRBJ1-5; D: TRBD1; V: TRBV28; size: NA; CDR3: CASSIGGDRGGQPQHF; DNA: TGTGCCAGCAGCATAGGCGGGGACAGGGGAGGTCAGCCCCAGCATTTT
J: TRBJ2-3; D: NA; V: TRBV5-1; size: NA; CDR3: CASSLGADTQYF; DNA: TGCGCCAGCAGCTTGGGTGCAGATACGCAGTATTTT
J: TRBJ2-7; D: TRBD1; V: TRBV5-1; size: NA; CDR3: CASSLASRGHSYEQYF; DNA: TGCGCCAGCAGCTTGGCTAGTAGGGGGCACTCCTACGAGCAGTACTTC
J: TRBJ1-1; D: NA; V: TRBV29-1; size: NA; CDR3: CSVGGRWNTEAFF; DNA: TGCAGCGTTGGAGGACGGTGGAACACTGAAGCTTTCTTT
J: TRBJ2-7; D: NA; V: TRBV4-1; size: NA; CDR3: CASSRIGLESYEQYF; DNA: TGCGCCAGCAGCCGGATAGGACTGGAGTCCTACGAGCAGTACTTC
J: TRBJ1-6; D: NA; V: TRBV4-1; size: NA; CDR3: CASSQVPGDSPLHF; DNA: TGCGCCAGCAGCCAGGTGCCGGGGGATTCACCCCTCCACTTT
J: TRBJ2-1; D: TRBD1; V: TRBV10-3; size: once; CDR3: CAISEKQGAYNEQFF; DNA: TGTGCCATCAGTGAGAAACAGGGGGCCTACAATGAGCAGTTCTTC
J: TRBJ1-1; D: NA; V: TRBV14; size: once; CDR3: CASSQEDRPNTEAFF; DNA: TGTGCCAGCAGCCAAGAAGACAGACCGAACACTGAAGCTTTCTTT
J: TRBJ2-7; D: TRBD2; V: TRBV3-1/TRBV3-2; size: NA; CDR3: CASSQETGGLIDEQYF; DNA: TGTGCCAGCAGCCAAGAAACGGGGGGGCTGATCGACGAGCAGTACTTC
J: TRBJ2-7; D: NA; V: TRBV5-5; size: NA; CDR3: CASSLAGLTSYEQYF; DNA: TGTGCCAGCAGCTTGGCGGGTCTTACCTCCTACGAGCAGTACTTC
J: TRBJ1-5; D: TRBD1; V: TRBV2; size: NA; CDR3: CASRAGTGISQPQHF; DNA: TGTGCCAGCAGAGCCGGGACAGGGATTAGCCAGCCCCAGCATTTT
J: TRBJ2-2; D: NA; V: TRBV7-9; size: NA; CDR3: CASSLGTYNTGELFF; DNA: TGTGCCAGCAGCCTGGGGACATACAACACCGGGGAGCTGTTTTTT
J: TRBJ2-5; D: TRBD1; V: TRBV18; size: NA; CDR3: CASSPQDRETQYF; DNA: TGTGCCAGCTCACCACAGGACAGGGAGACCCAGTACTTC
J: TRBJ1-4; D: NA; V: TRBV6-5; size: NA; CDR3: CASSPSGPTNEKLFF; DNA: TGTGCCAGCAGTCCCTCCGGTCCGACTAATGAAAAACTGTTTTTT
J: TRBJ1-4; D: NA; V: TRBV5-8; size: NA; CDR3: CASLREGTRPEKLFF; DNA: TGTGCCAGCCTGAGGGAAGGCACCCGGCCCGAAAAACTGTTTTTT
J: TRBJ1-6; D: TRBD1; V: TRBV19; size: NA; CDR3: CASSRDSNNSPLHF; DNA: TGTGCCAGTAGTAGGGACAGCAATAATTCACCCCTCCACTTT
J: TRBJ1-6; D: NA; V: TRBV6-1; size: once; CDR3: CASSEEVRSPLHF; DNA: TGTGCCAGCAGTGAAGAGGTGAGGTCACCCCTCCACTTT
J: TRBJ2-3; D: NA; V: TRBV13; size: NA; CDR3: CASSILTDTQYF; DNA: TGTGCCAGCAGCATCCTCACAGATACGCAGTATTTT
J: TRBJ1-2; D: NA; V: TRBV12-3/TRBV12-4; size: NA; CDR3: CASSRVGGYTF; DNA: TGTGCCAGCAGTCGGGTGGGTGGCTACACCTTC
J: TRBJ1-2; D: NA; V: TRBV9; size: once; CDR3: CASSVAAGNYGYTF; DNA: TGTGCCAGCAGCGTAGCGGCAGGGAACTATGGCTACACCTTC
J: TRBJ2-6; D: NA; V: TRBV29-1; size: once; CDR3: CSVESYSGANVLTF; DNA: TGCAGCGTTGAATCCTACTCTGGGGCCAACGTCCTGACTTTC
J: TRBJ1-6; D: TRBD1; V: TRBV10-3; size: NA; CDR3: CAISPGTGDNSPLHF; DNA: TGTGCCATCAGCCCCGGGACAGGGGACAATTCACCCCTCCACTTT
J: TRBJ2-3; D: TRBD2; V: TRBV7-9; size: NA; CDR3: CASSGTSGGRSTDTQYF; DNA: TGTGCCAGCAGCGGGACTAGCGGGGGGCGTAGCACAGATACGCAGTATTTT
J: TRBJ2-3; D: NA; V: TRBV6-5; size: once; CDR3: CASSPPGTDTQYF; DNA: TGTGCCAGCAGCCCCCCAGGGACAGATACGCAGTATTTT
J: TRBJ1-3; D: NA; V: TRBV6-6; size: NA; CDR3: CASSYPRANTIYF; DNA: TGTGCCAGCAGTTACCCCAGGGCCAACACCATATATTTT
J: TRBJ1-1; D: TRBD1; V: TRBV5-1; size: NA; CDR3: CASRTGGTEAFF; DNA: TGCGCCAGCAGGACAGGGGGCACTGAAGCTTTCTTT
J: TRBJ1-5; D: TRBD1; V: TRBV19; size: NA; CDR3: CASSLPGTGGRQPQHF; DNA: TGTGCCAGTAGTCTTCCCGGGACAGGGGGCCGTCAGCCCCAGCATTTT
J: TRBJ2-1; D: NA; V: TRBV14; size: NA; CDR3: CASSQDGPGSSYNEQFF; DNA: TGTGCCAGCAGCCAAGATGGGCCGGGAAGCTCCTACAATGAGCAGTTCTTC